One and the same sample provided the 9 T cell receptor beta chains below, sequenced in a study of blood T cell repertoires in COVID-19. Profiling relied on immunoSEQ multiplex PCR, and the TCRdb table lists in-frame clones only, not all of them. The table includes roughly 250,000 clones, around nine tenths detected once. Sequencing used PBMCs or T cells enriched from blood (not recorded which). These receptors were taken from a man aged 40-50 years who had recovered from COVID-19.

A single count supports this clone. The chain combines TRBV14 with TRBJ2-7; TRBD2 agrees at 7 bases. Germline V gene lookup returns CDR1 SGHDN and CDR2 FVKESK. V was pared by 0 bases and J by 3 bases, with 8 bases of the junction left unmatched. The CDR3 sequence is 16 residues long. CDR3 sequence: CASSQDVGEGNYEQYF. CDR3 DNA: TGTGCCAGCAGCCAAGATGTGGGGGAGGGGAACTACGAGCAGTACTTC.

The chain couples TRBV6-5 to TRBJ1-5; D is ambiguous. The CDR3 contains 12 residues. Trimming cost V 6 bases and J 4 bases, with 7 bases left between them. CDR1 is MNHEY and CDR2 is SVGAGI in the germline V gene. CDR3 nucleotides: TGTGCCAGCAGAACTCCGAATCAGCCCCAGCATTTT. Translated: CASRTPNQPQHF.

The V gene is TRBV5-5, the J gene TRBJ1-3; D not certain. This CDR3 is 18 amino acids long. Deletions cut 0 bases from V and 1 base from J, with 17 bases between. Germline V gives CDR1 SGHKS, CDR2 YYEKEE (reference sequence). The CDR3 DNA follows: TGTGCCAGCAGCTTGGTCCTAGGTACGAGCAGATCTGGAAACACCATATATTTT. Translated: CASSLVLGTSRSGNTIYF.

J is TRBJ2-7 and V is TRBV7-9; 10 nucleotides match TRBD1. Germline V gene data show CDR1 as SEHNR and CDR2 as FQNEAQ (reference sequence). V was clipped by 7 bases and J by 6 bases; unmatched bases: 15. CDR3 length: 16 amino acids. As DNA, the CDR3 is TGTGCCAGCAACAAGGACAGGGGGATAGCGGGTGGCGAGCAGTACTTC. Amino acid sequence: CASNKDRGIAGGEQYF. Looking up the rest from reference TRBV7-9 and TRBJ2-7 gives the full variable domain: DTGVSQNPRHKITKRGQNVTFRCDPISEHNRLYWYRQTLGQGPEFLTYFQNEAQLEKSRLLSDRFSAERPKGSFSTLEIQRTEQGDSAMYLCASNKDRGIAGGEQYFGPGTRLTVT.

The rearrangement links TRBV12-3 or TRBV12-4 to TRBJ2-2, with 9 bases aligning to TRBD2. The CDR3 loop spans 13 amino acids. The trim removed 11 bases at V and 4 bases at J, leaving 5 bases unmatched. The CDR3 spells CACSGSSTGELFF. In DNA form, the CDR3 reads TGTGCCTGTAGCGGGAGTAGCACCGGGGAGCTGTTTTTT.

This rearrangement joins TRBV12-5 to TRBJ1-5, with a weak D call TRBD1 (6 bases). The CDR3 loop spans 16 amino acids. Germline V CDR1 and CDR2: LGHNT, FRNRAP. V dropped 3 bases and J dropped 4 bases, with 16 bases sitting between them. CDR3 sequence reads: CASGLDRTDGNQPQHF. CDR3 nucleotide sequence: TGTGCTAGTGGTTTAGACCGGACAGATGGGAATCAGCCCCAGCATTTT.

This chain's CDR3 is CASSPQGQGGRGHYGYTF. DNA for the CDR3: TGCGCCAGCAGCCCCCAGGGACAGGGGGGCCGGGGACACTATGGCTACACCTTC. This chain connects TRBV5-1 to TRBJ1-2; 11 nucleotides match TRBD1. Germline CDR1 is SGHRS and CDR2 is YFSETQ. V lost 4 bases and J lost 3; bases outside the gene matches: 14. The CDR3 has 18 amino acids. The full variable domain, completed using reference TRBV5-1 and TRBJ1-2, is KAGVTQTPRYLIKTRGQQVTLSCSPISGHRSVSWYQQTPGQGLQFLFEYFSETQRNKGNFPGRFSGRQFSNSRSEMNVSTLELGDSALYLCASSPQGQGGRGHYGYTFGSGTRLTVV.

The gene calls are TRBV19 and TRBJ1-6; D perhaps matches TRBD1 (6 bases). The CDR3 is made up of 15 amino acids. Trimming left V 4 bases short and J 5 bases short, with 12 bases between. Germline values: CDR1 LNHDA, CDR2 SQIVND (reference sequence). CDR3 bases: TGTGCCAGTAGTACCCGGGACACTAATAATTCACCCCTCCACTTT. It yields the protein CASSTRDTNNSPLHF.

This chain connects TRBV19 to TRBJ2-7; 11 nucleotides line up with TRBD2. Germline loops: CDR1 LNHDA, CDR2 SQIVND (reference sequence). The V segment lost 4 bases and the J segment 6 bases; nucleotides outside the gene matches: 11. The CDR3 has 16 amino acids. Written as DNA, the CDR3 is TGTGCCAGTAGTAAGGTAGCGGGAGGGCCTTTAGCCGAGCAGTACTTC. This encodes CASSKVAGGPLAEQYF.